Listed below are T cell receptor beta chains from one sample, sequenced in a study of blood T cell repertoires in COVID-19. The data were produced by immunoSEQ multiplex PCR, yet TCRdb's version contains in-frame clones alone and is incomplete. This sample has 140,000 or so clones, with around 80% found just once. The specimen sequenced was peripheral blood. These receptors came from a woman aged 45-65 years with acute or convalescent COVID-19. Both conserved end residues are part of each CDR3. Fields, in order: V gene, D gene, J gene, clone size, CDR3 length, CDR3 protein, CDR3 DNA. D genes are given only for firm matches. The listing skips clone size in some rows; elsewhere it reads once, few, many or a size class.

V gene: TRBV2
D gene: TRBD1
J gene: TRBJ2-5
clone size: NA
CDR3 length: 16
CDR3 protein: CASSLGQGPVVETQYF
CDR3 DNA: TGTGCCAGCAGCCTGGGACAGGGCCCGGTTGTGGAGACCCAGTACTTC

V gene: TRBV6-5
D gene: NA
J gene: TRBJ2-2
clone size: NA
CDR3 length: 14
CDR3 protein: CASSSSAGAGELFF
CDR3 DNA: TGTGCCAGCAGTTCTAGTGCAGGGGCCGGGGAGCTGTTTTTT

V gene: TRBV7-2
D gene: TRBD2
J gene: TRBJ2-4
clone size: NA
CDR3 length: 15
CDR3 protein: CASSYASGEGNIQYF
CDR3 DNA: TGTGCCAGCAGCTATGCTAGCGGGGAGGGAAACATTCAGTACTTC

V gene: TRBV7-9
D gene: NA
J gene: TRBJ1-4
clone size: NA
CDR3 length: 16
CDR3 protein: CASSLGSTTTNEKLFF
CDR3 DNA: TGTGCCAGCAGCCTCGGATCCACTACAACTAATGAAAAACTGTTTTTT

V gene: TRBV11-2
D gene: NA
J gene: TRBJ1-2
clone size: few
CDR3 length: 14
CDR3 protein: CASSRMEGDYGYTF
CDR3 DNA: TGTGCCAGCAGCCGAATGGAGGGTGACTATGGCTACACCTTC

V gene: TRBV27
D gene: TRBD1
J gene: TRBJ1-1
clone size: NA
CDR3 length: 13
CDR3 protein: CASSQTGDTEAFF
CDR3 DNA: TGTGCCAGCAGTCAAACAGGGGACACTGAAGCTTTCTTT

V gene: TRBV4-2
D gene: NA
J gene: TRBJ2-3
clone size: NA
CDR3 length: 15
CDR3 protein: CASSQVLDSADTQYF
CDR3 DNA: TGTGCCAGCAGCCAAGTTCTAGATTCCGCAGATACGCAGTATTTT

V gene: TRBV2
D gene: NA
J gene: TRBJ2-7
clone size: NA
CDR3 length: 13
CDR3 protein: CASSVGGQNEQYF
CDR3 DNA: TGTGCCAGCAGTGTGGGGGGGCAGAACGAGCAGTACTTC

V gene: TRBV9
D gene: TRBD2
J gene: TRBJ2-1
clone size: NA
CDR3 length: 14
CDR3 protein: CASSVSGDNNEQFF
CDR3 DNA: TGTGCCAGCAGCGTCAGCGGGGATAACAATGAGCAGTTCTTC

V gene: TRBV12-3/TRBV12-4
D gene: NA
J gene: TRBJ2-1
clone size: once
CDR3 length: 11
CDR3 protein: CASTKAEEQFF
CDR3 DNA: TGTGCCAGCACCAAGGCGGAGGAGCAGTTCTTC

V gene: TRBV9
D gene: TRBD1
J gene: TRBJ2-3
clone size: NA
CDR3 length: 18
CDR3 protein: CANYGQGASEGPTDTQYF
CDR3 DNA: TGTGCTAACTACGGACAGGGGGCATCGGAGGGACCGACAGATACGCAGTATTTT

V gene: TRBV11-1
D gene: NA
J gene: TRBJ2-5
clone size: NA
CDR3 length: 14
CDR3 protein: CASSLVRTRGTQYF
CDR3 DNA: TGTGCCAGCAGCTTAGTTCGGACTCGGGGGACCCAGTACTTC

V gene: TRBV27
D gene: NA
J gene: TRBJ1-6
clone size: once
CDR3 length: 15
CDR3 protein: CATSPGDSYNSPLHF
CDR3 DNA: TGTGCCACCTCGCCGGGGGACTCCTATAATTCACCCCTCCACTTT

V gene: TRBV7-6
D gene: NA
J gene: TRBJ1-4
clone size: NA
CDR3 length: 15
CDR3 protein: CASSLMGGTVEKLFF
CDR3 DNA: TGTGCCAGCAGCCTGATGGGGGGAACTGTTGAAAAACTGTTTTTT

V gene: TRBV27
D gene: TRBD1
J gene: TRBJ1-3
clone size: NA
CDR3 length: 14
CDR3 protein: CASANRGSGNTIYF
CDR3 DNA: TGTGCCAGCGCCAACAGGGGATCCGGAAACACCATATATTTT

V gene: TRBV18
D gene: TRBD2
J gene: TRBJ2-1
clone size: NA
CDR3 length: 16
CDR3 protein: CASSPSSGGYNNEQFF
CDR3 DNA: TGTGCCAGCTCACCAAGTAGCGGGGGATATAATAATGAGCAGTTCTTC

V gene: TRBV24-1
D gene: NA
J gene: TRBJ2-3
clone size: NA
CDR3 length: 18
CDR3 protein: CATSDTTPGRGHTDTQYF
CDR3 DNA: TGTGCCACCAGTGATACGACCCCCGGGCGGGGGCACACAGATACGCAGTATTTT

V gene: TRBV24-1
D gene: TRBD1
J gene: TRBJ1-2
clone size: NA
CDR3 length: 14
CDR3 protein: CATSDQDRVGGYTF
CDR3 DNA: TGTGCCACCAGTGACCAAGACAGGGTGGGAGGCTACACCTTC

V gene: TRBV30
D gene: NA
J gene: TRBJ1-2
clone size: NA
CDR3 length: 12
CDR3 protein: CAWRTGNYGYTF
CDR3 DNA: TGTGCCTGGCGAACAGGGAACTATGGCTACACCTTC

V gene: TRBV9
D gene: NA
J gene: TRBJ2-3
clone size: few
CDR3 length: 14
CDR3 protein: CASSVVSDTDTQYF
CDR3 DNA: TGTGCCAGCAGCGTAGTAAGCGACACAGATACGCAGTATTTT

V gene: TRBV19
D gene: NA
J gene: TRBJ2-7
clone size: NA
CDR3 length: 15
CDR3 protein: CASTTAAAGSYEQYF
CDR3 DNA: TGTGCCAGTACCACGGCCGCGGCAGGGTCCTACGAGCAGTACTTC

V gene: TRBV7-8
D gene: TRBD2
J gene: TRBJ2-3
clone size: NA
CDR3 length: 14
CDR3 protein: CASAKRGDTDTQYF
CDR3 DNA: TGTGCCAGCGCTAAGCGGGGGGACACAGATACGCAGTATTTT

V gene: TRBV9
D gene: TRBD1
J gene: TRBJ1-1
clone size: few
CDR3 length: 15
CDR3 protein: CASSSPGQGNTEAFF
CDR3 DNA: TGTGCCAGCAGCTCACCGGGACAGGGAAACACTGAAGCTTTCTTT

V gene: TRBV11-2
D gene: NA
J gene: TRBJ1-6
clone size: NA
CDR3 length: 16
CDR3 protein: CASSLSPSSYNSPLHF
CDR3 DNA: TGTGCCAGCAGCTTAAGCCCAAGCTCCTATAATTCACCCCTCCACTTT

V gene: TRBV5-6
D gene: NA
J gene: TRBJ1-1
clone size: NA
CDR3 length: 12
CDR3 protein: CASTAGNTEAFF
CDR3 DNA: TGTGCCAGCACCGCGGGGAACACTGAAGCTTTCTTT

V gene: TRBV5-1
D gene: NA
J gene: TRBJ2-3
clone size: NA
CDR3 length: 14
CDR3 protein: CASSSGQGLDTQYF
CDR3 DNA: TGCGCCAGCAGCAGCGGCCAGGGGTTAGATACGCAGTATTTT

V gene: TRBV5-1
D gene: TRBD1
J gene: TRBJ2-4
clone size: NA
CDR3 length: 13
CDR3 protein: CASSPWDRDIQYF
CDR3 DNA: TGCGCCAGCAGCCCCTGGGACAGGGACATTCAGTACTTC

V gene: TRBV7-2
D gene: TRBD2
J gene: TRBJ2-1
clone size: NA
CDR3 length: 16
CDR3 protein: CASSLVGSGGPNEQFF
CDR3 DNA: TGTGCCAGCAGCTTAGTTGGTAGCGGGGGCCCCAATGAGCAGTTCTTC

V gene: TRBV7-9
D gene: NA
J gene: TRBJ1-4
clone size: NA
CDR3 length: 13
CDR3 protein: CASSWDMGEKLFF
CDR3 DNA: TGTGCCAGCAGTTGGGACATGGGTGAAAAACTGTTTTTT

V gene: TRBV7-2
D gene: NA
J gene: TRBJ1-6
clone size: NA
CDR3 length: 14
CDR3 protein: CASSLSGAGSPLHF
CDR3 DNA: TGTGCCAGCAGCTTATCAGGGGCGGGCTCACCCCTCCACTTT

V gene: TRBV13
D gene: NA
J gene: TRBJ1-1
clone size: NA
CDR3 length: 13
CDR3 protein: CASSAQGFTEAFF
CDR3 DNA: TGTGCCAGCAGCGCACAGGGATTTACTGAAGCTTTCTTT

V gene: TRBV5-1
D gene: NA
J gene: TRBJ2-2
clone size: NA
CDR3 length: 15
CDR3 protein: CASSLVGGPTGELFF
CDR3 DNA: TGCGCCAGCAGCTTGGTCGGGGGGCCCACCGGGGAGCTGTTTTTT

V gene: TRBV18
D gene: NA
J gene: TRBJ1-1
clone size: NA
CDR3 length: 14
CDR3 protein: CASSPPLEYTEAFF
CDR3 DNA: TGTGCCAGCTCACCACCGTTGGAGTACACTGAAGCTTTCTTT

V gene: TRBV5-1
D gene: TRBD1
J gene: TRBJ1-3
clone size: NA
CDR3 length: 15
CDR3 protein: CASSSQGAIGNTIYF
CDR3 DNA: TGCGCCAGCAGCTCACAGGGGGCAATTGGAAACACCATATATTTT

V gene: TRBV19
D gene: NA
J gene: TRBJ1-5
clone size: NA
CDR3 length: 15
CDR3 protein: CAVTQGNSVNQPQHF
CDR3 DNA: TGTGCCGTAACTCAGGGGAATTCCGTAAATCAGCCCCAGCATTTT

V gene: TRBV18
D gene: NA
J gene: TRBJ2-5
clone size: NA
CDR3 length: 15
CDR3 protein: CASSPLTGIGETQYF
CDR3 DNA: TGTGCCAGCTCACCTCTAACAGGGATCGGGGAGACCCAGTACTTC